The 27 T cell receptor beta chains given below trace back to one sample, sequenced in a study of early T cells in non-severe SARS-CoV-2 infection. TCRdb called the 5' RACE reads again in MiXCR, with one record for every CDR3 protein. The data contain fewer than 35,000 distinct CDR3 sequences, approximately 6% of them seen just once; the ten biggest clones take up approximately 6.6%. Sequencing input: whole blood. Receptor source: an adult who was a healthcare worker with PCR-confirmed SARS-CoV-2 infection or an uninfected control (not recorded which).

This clonotype was seen at least ten times. The chain recombines TRBV5-1 with TRBJ2-7; TRBD1 matches at 11 bases. Germline values: CDR1 SGHRS, CDR2 YFSETQ. V gave up 4 bases and J gave up 2 bases; unmatched junction bases: 5. This CDR3 is 15 amino acids long. The CDR3 DNA is TGCGCCAGCAGCCACGGGACAGGGGGGCCCTACGAGCAGTACTTC. Its protein is CASSHGTGGPYEQYF.

This chain uses TRBV18 with TRBJ2-3; D call uncertain. V was pared by 0 bases and J by 5 bases, with 6 bases between. Germline V CDR1 and CDR2: KGHSH, LQKENI. The CDR3 is made up of 13 amino acids. The CDR3 spells CASSPPVKDTQYF. The DNA for the CDR3 is TGTGCCAGCTCACCACCGGTTAAAGATACGCAGTATTTT. Based on the CDR3 plus reference TRBV18 and TRBJ2-3, the full variable domain is NAGVMQNPRHLVRRRGQEARLRCSPMKGHSHVYWYRQLPEEGLKFMVYLQKENIIDESGMPKERFSAEFPKEGPSILRIQQVVRGDSAAYFCASSPPVKDTQYFGPGTRLTVL.

The sample holds many counts of this clonotype. V usage is TRBV5-1 and J usage is TRBJ2-7, with D hard to call. CDR3 length: 14 residues. V gave up 1 base and J gave up 0 bases, with 8 bases separating them. Germline V gene data show CDR1 as SGHRS and CDR2 as YFSETQ. CDR3 sequence reads: CASSLTDSSYEQYF. CDR3 sequence (DNA): TGCGCCAGCAGCTTGACAGATAGCTCCTACGAGCAGTACTTC.

A few counts support this clonotype. The chain combines TRBV6-1 with TRBJ1-6; TRBD1 agrees at 8 bases. Per germline, CDR1 MNHNS and CDR2 SASEGT. The V and J ends lost 8 bases and 3 bases, in that order; junction bases with no gene match: 6. This CDR3 contains 15 residues. DNA for the CDR3: TGTGCCAGCTCTTCTGACAGGGGCTATAATTCACCCCTCCACTTT. Translating gives CASSSDRGYNSPLHF.

This clonotype was recorded a few times. The CDR3 region has the DNA TGTGCCAGCAGCTTAGAAGCCACCTTATATGGCTACACCTTC. The encoded protein is CASSLEATLYGYTF. J is TRBJ1-2 and V is TRBV7-9; the D is unclear. Trimming stripped 1 base from V and 5 bases from J, with 11 bases between. The CDR3 runs to 14 residues. Germline values: CDR1 SEHNR, CDR2 FQNEAQ (reference sequence).

This clonotype has ten or more counts. This chain links TRBV27 with TRBJ1-5; D is ambiguous. Germline-derived CDR1 and CDR2 are MNHEY and SMNVEV (reference sequence). V was shortened by 3 bases and J by 2 bases, with 14 bases between the two germline ends. The CDR3 runs to 16 residues. The CDR3 DNA follows: TGTGCCAGCAGTTTGTCCAGGCCCCGTCGCAATCAGCCCCAGCATTTT. As protein: CASSLSRPRRNQPQHF.

A few counts support this clonotype. This rearrangement joins TRBV5-1 to TRBJ2-3, with 10 bases lining up with TRBD2. The CDR3 is 17 amino acids. Germline trimming cut 0 bases from V and 1 base from J; bases unmatched to any gene: 5. In germline, CDR1 is SGHRS, CDR2 YFSETQ. The DNA of the CDR3 is TGCGCCAGCAGCTTGGATATACTAGCGGGGCGCACAGATACGCAGTATTTT. It specifies CASSLDILAGRTDTQYF.

This clonotype has ten or more counts. This chain connects TRBV7-2 to TRBJ2-7; 7 bases line up with TRBD1. The CDR3 totals 14 residues. V was clipped by 0 bases and J by 12 bases; unmatched bases: 11. Germline values: CDR1 SGHTA, CDR2 FQGNSA. CDR3 in DNA: TGTGCCAGCAGCTTAGCGACCACAGGGGACCGACTGTACTTC. Translated, it gives CASSLATTGDRLYF.

This clonotype was found many times. This chain links TRBV7-2 with TRBJ1-1; D not resolved. Germline-derived CDR1 and CDR2 are SGHTA and FQGNSA. This CDR3 has 14 amino acids. V was pared by 5 bases and J by 5 bases, with 15 bases between. In DNA form, the CDR3 reads TGTGCCAGCAGCCCCGGGTGGGCGGGGACTGAAGCTTTCTTT. It encodes CASSPGWAGTEAFF.

This clonotype was recorded a few times. V usage is TRBV11-2 and J usage is TRBJ2-1, with D hard to call. The CDR3 has 11 residues. The V and J ends lost 3 bases and 10 bases respectively, with 7 bases between them. Germline CDR1 SGHAT, CDR2 FQNNGV. CDR3 loop: CASSFGVEQFF. Written as DNA, the CDR3 is TGTGCCAGCAGCTTCGGAGTGGAGCAGTTCTTC.

This clonotype has ten or more counts. The rearrangement uses TRBV2 and TRBJ2-7, with TRBD2 identical over 8 bases. Germline V gene lookup returns CDR1 SNHLY and CDR2 FYNNEI. With V trimmed by 4 bases and J by 7 bases, 18 bases remained unmatched. The CDR3 loop spans 17 amino acids. The CDR3 loop is CASSADSIAGRFGEQYF. The CDR3 nucleotides are TGTGCCAGCAGTGCAGACTCTATAGCGGGGCGTTTTGGGGAGCAGTACTTC.

This clonotype was seen a handful of times. V is TRBV20-1 and J is TRBJ1-4, with D tentatively TRBD1 (6 bases). Trimming cost V 0 bases and J 0 bases, with 14 bases left between them. The CDR3 totals 17 residues. From germline, CDR1 is DFQATT and CDR2 SNEGSKA (reference sequence). Here the CDR3 reads CSARETKQGPTNEKLFF. The CDR3 nucleotides are TGCAGTGCTAGAGAGACGAAACAGGGACCAACTAATGAAAAACTGTTTTTT.

The chain employs TRBV4-1 and TRBJ1-4, with TRBD1 matching over 9 bases. V was clipped by 0 bases and J by 8 bases; unmatched bases: 7. Germline-derived CDR1 and CDR2 are MGHRA and YSYEKL. There are 16 residues in the CDR3. The CDR3: CASSQEMDRGGEKLFF. CDR3 coding DNA: TGCGCCAGCAGCCAAGAAATGGACAGGGGTGGCGAAAAACTGTTTTTT.

This clonotype was counted between two and nine times. The chain links TRBV29-1 to TRBJ2-6, with D unclear. This CDR3 comprises 13 residues. The germline V and J ends were trimmed by 7 bases and 0 bases, with 7 bases remaining between them. Germline V gene sequence: CDR1 SQVTM, CDR2 ANQGSEA. The CDR3 spells CSARFSGANVLTF. CDR3 in DNA: TGCAGCGCACGATTCTCTGGGGCCAACGTCCTGACTTTC.

The chain is built from TRBV28 and TRBJ1-5; D is possibly TRBD1 (5 bases). CDR1 is MDHEN and CDR2 is SYDVKM in the germline V gene. Trimming left V 1 base short and J 6 bases short, with 16 bases between. This CDR3 is 16 amino acids long. The CDR3 bases are TGTGCCAGCAGTTTATTGGGGGGTCGTAGGAGTCAGCCCCAGCATTTT. Translation gives CASSLLGGRRSQPQHF.

This clonotype was detected ten times or more. The J gene is TRBJ1-1, the V gene TRBV18; D uncertain. CDR3 length equals 13 residues. V was clipped by 6 bases and J by 6 bases, with 14 bases between them. Germline V lookup: CDR1 KGHSH, CDR2 LQKENI. CDR3 sequence reads: CASSNHTGAEAFF. CDR3 DNA sequence: TGTGCCAGCTCTAACCATACCGGGGCTGAAGCTTTCTTT.

At least ten counts were recorded for this clonotype. The chain has TRBV20-1 and TRBJ2-5, with D perhaps matching TRBD2 (6 bases). The CDR3 covers 14 residues. The ends were cut back, 3 bases at V and 1 base at J, with 12 bases in the middle. Germline V CDR1 and CDR2: DFQATT, SNEGSKA (reference sequence). CDR3 nucleotides: TGCAGTGCTAGGGCGGACTATGTCCAAGAGACCCAGTACTTC. Translating it yields CSARADYVQETQYF.

This clonotype was seen more than once but under ten times. The chain employs TRBV3-1 and TRBJ2-3; 8 bases map to TRBD2. This CDR3 contains 16 residues. V lost 0 bases and J lost 3; bases outside the gene matches: 5. Germline values: CDR1 LGHDT, CDR2 YNNKEL (reference sequence). The CDR3 DNA sequence: TGTGCCAGCAGCCAAGACATCGGGAGGGCGACAGATACGCAGTATTTT. Amino acids: CASSQDIGRATDTQYF.

This chain links TRBV7-6 with TRBJ2-1; D is perhaps TRBD1 or TRBD2 (5 bases each). The CDR3 has 13 residues. Germline CDR1 reads SGHVS; CDR2 reads FNYEAQ. V was trimmed by 1 base and J by 5 bases, leaving 6 bases between them. CDR3 sequence reads: CASSLVGDNEQFF. In DNA form, the CDR3 reads TGTGCCAGCAGCTTAGTGGGGGACAATGAGCAGTTCTTC.

This clonotype was seen repeatedly, ten times or more. In nucleotides, the CDR3 is TGTGCCTGGAGCGGAGGACCGGGGGCGCAACTGTTTTTT. Amino acid sequence: CAWSGGPGAQLFF. The chain combines TRBV30 with TRBJ1-4; the D gene is possibly TRBD1 (6 bases). V was pared by 3 bases and J by 12 bases, with 17 bases between. This CDR3 has 13 amino acids. Germline V gene data show CDR1 as GTSNPN and CDR2 as SVGIG (reference sequence).

This clonotype has ten or more counts. The chain links TRBV28 to TRBJ2-1; D is undetermined. This CDR3 has 13 residues. Trimming pared 8 bases from V and 5 bases from J, leaving 13 bases between. The V gene's germline CDR1 is MDHEN and CDR2 SYDVKM. For the CDR3, the DNA is TGTGCCAGCCAATCGAGGCGCAACAATGAGCAGTTCTTC. Protein product: CASQSRRNNEQFF.

This chain links TRBV7-9 with TRBJ1-1; 7 bases fit TRBD1. Germline CDR1 and CDR2: SEHNR and FQNEAQ (reference sequence). V was pared by 7 bases and J by 1 base, with 6 bases of the junction left unmatched. This CDR3 contains 14 residues. The CDR3 nucleotides read TGTGCCAGCACCCTAGGGGGCGGGAACACTGAAGCTTTCTTT. This codes for CASTLGGGNTEAFF.

This clonotype appeared many times. J is TRBJ2-3 and V is TRBV7-8, with D possibly being TRBD2 (5 bases). CDR3 size: 13 residues. Trimming pared 6 bases from V and 0 bases from J, leaving 7 bases between. Germline CDR1 and CDR2: SGHVS and FQNEAQ. The DNA of the CDR3 is TGTGCCAGCAGTCCGGGAAGCACAGATACGCAGTATTTT. It codes for CASSPGSTDTQYF.

This clonotype has only a few counts. V usage is TRBV3-1 and J usage is TRBJ2-7, with 8 bases aligning to TRBD2. The V segment lost 1 base and the J segment 2 bases; nucleotides outside the gene matches: 4. This CDR3 region has 15 residues. Germline CDR1 LGHDT, CDR2 YNNKEL (reference sequence). The CDR3 DNA reads TGTGCCAGCAGCCAAGTTCCGGGACTAGCCTACGAGCAGTACTTC. It yields the protein CASSQVPGLAYEQYF.

In this sample, this clonotype turned up many times. This rearrangement joins TRBV12-3 or TRBV12-4 to TRBJ2-7, with TRBD2 as a possible D gene (6 bases). The CDR3 spans 14 residues. V lost 5 bases and J 4 bases, leaving 15 bases between the germline ends. The DNA for the CDR3 is TGTGCCAGCAGTCCCCGTCGCGGGGATTACGAGCAGTACTTC. Translation gives CASSPRRGDYEQYF.

This clonotype was seen more than once but under ten times. The chain is built from TRBV24-1 and TRBJ2-3, with 11 bases aligning to TRBD2. The germline gives CDR1 KGHDR, CDR2 SFDVKD. The CDR3 loop spans 17 amino acids. With V trimmed by 3 bases and J by 1 base, 5 bases remained unmatched. The CDR3 bases are TGTGCCACCAGTGATCCACTAGCGGGAGTAGGCACAGATACGCAGTATTTT. The encoded protein is CATSDPLAGVGTDTQYF.

This clonotype was found many times. The V call is TRBV29-1, the J call TRBJ2-1; 10 positions match TRBD2. The CDR3 is 13 amino acids. The junction had 6 bases not matched to a gene; V was cut back by 8 bases and J by 5 bases. Germline V CDR1 and CDR2: SQVTM, ANQGSEA. In nucleotides, the CDR3 is TGCAGCACGAGCGGGAGGGACCACAATGAGCAGTTCTTC. This encodes CSTSGRDHNEQFF.